This T cell receptor (beta chain) was identified in a study of T cell responses to AZD1222 COVID-19 vaccine. This CDR3 contains 13 residues. From germline, CDR1 is LNHNV and CDR2 YYDKDF (reference sequence). With 0 bases removed from V and 6 bases from J, the gap between germline ends came to 9 bases. Findings and limits, study-wide: Reportedly, nearly half the spike-specific TCRs target unmutated variant regions.

On this clone itself: What it binds is unknown.

Repertoires were generated with immunoSEQ multiplex PCR, while TCRdb's copy carries only in-frame clones and drops some. The table includes roughly 70,000 clones, about 88% detected once. V usage is TRBV15 and J usage is TRBJ2-7; D gene uncertain. The sequence was collected from an adult who received the MenACWY meningococcal vaccine as a control. The input for sequencing was peripheral blood, taken 28 days after the second dose of the MenACWY control vaccine. CDR3 nucleotides: TGTGCCACCAGCAGAGATGTGGAGTCCGAGCAGTACTTC. Its translation is CATSRDVESEQYF.